The rows below give T cell receptor beta chains drawn from one sample of a study of T cell repertoires in cytomegalovirus infection. Their cognate antigens are unknown. In TCRdb, the reads were re-called with MiXCR into one record per CDR3 protein. The sample consists of about 480,000 distinct CDR3 sequences, roughly a third of them appearing once. Sequencing used cultured PBMCs, obtained from culture after CMV antigen stimulation. The source of these receptors is a human donor in good health (CMV status not recorded). Some clones in this sample may be carry-over from other donors' samples. Each CDR3 is given with its conserved first and last residue. A D gene is named only where the DNA matches it firmly. Not every row has a clone size; where given, it reads once, few, many or a size class.

j_gene: TRBJ1-1; d_gene: .; abundance: .; v_gene: TRBV14; CDR3aa: CASQAQLNTEAFF; CDR3nt: TGTGCCAGCCAGGCACAACTTAACACTGAAGCTTTCTTT
j_gene: TRBJ1-2; d_gene: .; abundance: few; v_gene: TRBV12-3/TRBV12-4; CDR3aa: CASSLGVGRSNGYTF; CDR3nt: TGTGCCAGCAGTTTAGGGGTGGGGCGCAGTAATGGCTACACCTTC
j_gene: TRBJ2-5; d_gene: TRBD1; abundance: once; v_gene: TRBV2; CDR3aa: CASSPTGTGRGETQYF; CDR3nt: TGTGCCAGCAGTCCGACCGGGACAGGGCGAGGAGAGACCCAGTACTTC
j_gene: TRBJ1-2; d_gene: .; abundance: .; v_gene: TRBV5-1; CDR3aa: CASSQAPNYGYTF; CDR3nt: TGCGCCAGCAGCCAAGCCCCAAACTATGGCTACACCTTC
j_gene: TRBJ1-3; d_gene: .; abundance: .; v_gene: TRBV19; CDR3aa: CASSIASGRRISGNTIYF; CDR3nt: TGTGCCAGTAGTATCGCCTCAGGACGACGCATCTCTGGAAACACCATATATTTT
j_gene: TRBJ2-7; d_gene: TRBD1; abundance: .; v_gene: TRBV7-2; CDR3aa: CASSLGDRGGQYF; CDR3nt: TGTGCCAGCAGCTTAGGGGACAGGGGTGGGCAGTACTTC
j_gene: TRBJ1-5; d_gene: .; abundance: .; v_gene: TRBV20-1; CDR3aa: CSASEGSNQPQHF; CDR3nt: TGCAGTGCTAGTGAGGGGAGCAATCAGCCCCAGCATTTT
j_gene: TRBJ1-1; d_gene: .; abundance: few; v_gene: TRBV7-2; CDR3aa: CASSLTRANTEAFF; CDR3nt: TGTGCCAGCAGCTTAACCAGGGCGAACACTGAAGCTTTCTTT
j_gene: TRBJ1-5; d_gene: TRBD1; abundance: .; v_gene: TRBV4-1; CDR3aa: CASSQPGTGGGGNQPQHF; CDR3nt: TGCGCCAGCAGCCAGCCCGGGACAGGTGGGGGAGGCAATCAGCCCCAGCATTTT
j_gene: TRBJ1-5; d_gene: TRBD1; abundance: .; v_gene: TRBV28; CDR3aa: CASSFTGVGQPQHF; CDR3nt: TGTGCCAGCAGTTTTACAGGGGTGGGGCAGCCCCAGCATTTT
j_gene: TRBJ1-5; d_gene: .; abundance: .; v_gene: TRBV7-9; CDR3aa: CASSRGPNNQPQHF; CDR3nt: TGTGCCAGCAGCCGAGGACCGAACAATCAGCCCCAGCATTTT
j_gene: TRBJ1-6; d_gene: .; abundance: many; v_gene: TRBV7-2; CDR3aa: CASSLWGAVANSPLHF; CDR3nt: TGTGCCAGCAGCTTATGGGGGGCGGTCGCCAATTCACCCCTCCACTTT
j_gene: TRBJ2-5; d_gene: .; abundance: many; v_gene: TRBV11-2; CDR3aa: CASSFGTRRETQYF; CDR3nt: TGTGCCAGCAGCTTCGGGACTCGGAGGGAGACCCAGTACTTC
j_gene: TRBJ2-2; d_gene: .; abundance: .; v_gene: TRBV28; CDR3aa: CASRTPFPSYSDTGELFF; CDR3nt: TGTGCCAGCAGAACACCATTCCCCTCTTACAGTGACACCGGGGAGCTGTTTTTT
j_gene: TRBJ1-1; d_gene: .; abundance: .; v_gene: TRBV9; CDR3aa: CASSAGTSRVAFF; CDR3nt: TGTGCCAGCAGCGCGGGGACAAGTCGAGTTGCTTTCTTT
j_gene: TRBJ2-1; d_gene: .; abundance: many; v_gene: TRBV24-1; CDR3aa: CATSDLSSAYNEQFF; CDR3nt: TGTGCCACCAGTGATTTGTCTAGCGCGTACAATGAGCAGTTCTTC
j_gene: TRBJ2-1; d_gene: .; abundance: .; v_gene: TRBV5-4; CDR3aa: CASSRGASVPNEQFF; CDR3nt: TGTGCCAGCAGCCGGGGGGCTAGCGTTCCCAATGAGCAGTTCTTC
j_gene: TRBJ2-3; d_gene: TRBD2; abundance: .; v_gene: TRBV19; CDR3aa: CASLPLAGGRTDTQYF; CDR3nt: TGTGCCAGCCTACCTCTAGCGGGAGGGCGCACAGATACGCAGTATTTT
j_gene: TRBJ2-1; d_gene: .; abundance: .; v_gene: TRBV7-9; CDR3aa: CASSLAQRFYEQFF; CDR3nt: TGTGCCAGCAGCTTAGCGCAGAGATTCTACGAGCAGTTCTTC
j_gene: TRBJ2-6; d_gene: TRBD1; abundance: .; v_gene: TRBV28; CDR3aa: CASSPGQGRSGANVLTF; CDR3nt: TGTGCCAGTAGCCCGGGACAGGGCCGCTCTGGGGCCAACGTCCTGACTTTC
j_gene: TRBJ1-3; d_gene: .; abundance: .; v_gene: TRBV6-6; CDR3aa: CASSYLGQSSGNTIYF; CDR3nt: TGTGCCAGCAGTTACCTCGGACAGTCCTCTGGAAACACCATATATTTT
j_gene: TRBJ2-7; d_gene: .; abundance: .; v_gene: TRBV3-1; CDR3aa: CASSQGHTSSYEQYF; CDR3nt: TGTGCCAGCAGCCAAGGACATACTAGCTCCTACGAGCAGTACTTC
j_gene: TRBJ2-6; d_gene: TRBD2; abundance: many; v_gene: TRBV19; CDR3aa: CASSSSGRASGANVLTF; CDR3nt: TGTGCCAGTAGCTCTAGCGGGAGGGCCTCTGGGGCCAACGTCCTGACTTTC
j_gene: TRBJ2-1; d_gene: TRBD2; abundance: once; v_gene: TRBV20-1; CDR3aa: CSVVVGTSGNEQFF; CDR3nt: TGCAGTGTAGTAGTCGGGACTAGCGGGAACGAGCAGTTCTTC
j_gene: TRBJ2-2; d_gene: .; abundance: .; v_gene: TRBV7-9; CDR3aa: CASSFSSGFPNTGELFF; CDR3nt: TGTGCCAGCAGCTTCTCATCGGGGTTCCCGAACACCGGGGAGCTGTTTTTT
j_gene: TRBJ2-2; d_gene: TRBD2; abundance: .; v_gene: TRBV9; CDR3aa: CASSVTVAGVTGELFF; CDR3nt: TGTGCCAGCAGCGTAACAGTAGCGGGAGTAACCGGGGAGCTGTTTTTT
j_gene: TRBJ2-1; d_gene: TRBD1; abundance: .; v_gene: TRBV4-2; CDR3aa: CASSQERGQPYNEQFF; CDR3nt: TGTGCCAGCAGCCAAGAAAGGGGACAGCCCTACAATGAGCAGTTCTTC
j_gene: TRBJ2-2; d_gene: .; abundance: few; v_gene: TRBV7-2; CDR3aa: CASSLFQSDTGELFF; CDR3nt: TGTGCCAGCAGCTTATTCCAATCCGACACCGGGGAGCTGTTTTTT
j_gene: TRBJ2-1; d_gene: .; abundance: few; v_gene: TRBV11-2; CDR3aa: CASSPRPKDHNEQFF; CDR3nt: TGTGCCAGCAGCCCCCGACCAAAAGACCACAATGAGCAGTTCTTC
j_gene: TRBJ1-2; d_gene: .; abundance: .; v_gene: TRBV6-5; CDR3aa: CASSYTGRASGYTF; CDR3nt: TGTGCCAGCAGTTATACAGGAAGAGCCTCCGGCTACACCTTC
j_gene: TRBJ2-1; d_gene: TRBD2; abundance: .; v_gene: TRBV6-5; CDR3aa: CASSVWGGTYNEQFF; CDR3nt: TGTGCCAGCAGTGTTTGGGGAGGGACCTACAATGAGCAGTTCTTC